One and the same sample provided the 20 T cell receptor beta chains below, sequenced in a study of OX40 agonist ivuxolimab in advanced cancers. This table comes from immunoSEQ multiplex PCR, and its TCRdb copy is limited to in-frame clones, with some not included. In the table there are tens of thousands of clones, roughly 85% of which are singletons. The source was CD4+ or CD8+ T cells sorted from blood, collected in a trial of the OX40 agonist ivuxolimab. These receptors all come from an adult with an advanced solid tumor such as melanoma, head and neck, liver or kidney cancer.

In DNA, the CDR3 is TGTGCCAGCAGCCAACAGGGCCCAGATACGCAGTATTTT. Amino acid sequence: CASSQQGPDTQYF. The chain joins TRBV7-2 to TRBJ2-3; maybe TRBD1 (6 bases). The CDR3 is made up of 13 amino acids. Germline loops: CDR1 SGHTA, CDR2 FQGNSA. The V gene lost 5 bases and the J gene lost 4 bases, with 10 bases spanning the gap.

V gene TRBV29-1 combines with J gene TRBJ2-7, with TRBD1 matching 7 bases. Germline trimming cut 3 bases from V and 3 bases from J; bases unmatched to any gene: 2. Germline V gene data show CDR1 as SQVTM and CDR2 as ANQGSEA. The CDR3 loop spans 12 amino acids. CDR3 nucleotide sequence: TGCAGCGTTGAGGGACAGCGCTACGAGCAGTACTTC. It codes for CSVEGQRYEQYF.

The CDR3, as DNA: TGTGCCAGCAGCCACACGGGGGCTTACACCGGGGAGCTGTTTTTT. Protein: CASSHTGAYTGELFF. The chain recombines TRBV4-2 with TRBJ2-2, with D tentatively TRBD1 or TRBD2 (6 bases each). The CDR3 consists of 15 residues. Germline values: CDR1 LGHNA, CDR2 YNFKEQ. Trimming removed 3 bases from V and 3 bases from J, with 11 bases in between.

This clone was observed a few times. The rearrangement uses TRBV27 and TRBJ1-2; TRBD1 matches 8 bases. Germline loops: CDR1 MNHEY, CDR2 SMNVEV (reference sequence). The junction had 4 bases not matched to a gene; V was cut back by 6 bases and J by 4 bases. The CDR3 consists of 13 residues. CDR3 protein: CASSNDRGYGYTF. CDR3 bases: TGTGCCAGCAGCAATGACAGGGGCTATGGCTACACCTTC.

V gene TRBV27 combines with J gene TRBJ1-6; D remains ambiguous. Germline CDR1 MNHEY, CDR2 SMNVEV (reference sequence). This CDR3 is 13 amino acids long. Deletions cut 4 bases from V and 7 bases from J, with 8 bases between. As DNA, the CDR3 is TGTGCCAGCAGTTCCCACCCCAATTCACCCCTCCACTTT. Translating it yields CASSSHPNSPLHF.

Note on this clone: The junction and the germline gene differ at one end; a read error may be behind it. CDR3 nucleotide sequence: TGTGCTAGCAGCTTGTTAGGGGGGGAGGCTGAGCAGTTCTTC. It translates to CASSLLGGEAEQFF. The V call is TRBV7-7, the J call TRBJ2-1; D is perhaps TRBD2 (7 bases). The length of the CDR3 is 14 residues. Germline V CDR1 and CDR2: SSHAT, FNYEAQ (reference sequence).

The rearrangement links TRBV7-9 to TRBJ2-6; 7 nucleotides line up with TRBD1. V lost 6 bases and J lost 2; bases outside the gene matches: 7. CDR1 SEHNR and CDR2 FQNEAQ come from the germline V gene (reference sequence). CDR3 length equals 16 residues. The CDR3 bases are TGTGCCAGCAGTTCCGGGACAGAGCCTGGGGCCAACGTCCTGACTTTC. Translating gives CASSSGTEPGANVLTF.

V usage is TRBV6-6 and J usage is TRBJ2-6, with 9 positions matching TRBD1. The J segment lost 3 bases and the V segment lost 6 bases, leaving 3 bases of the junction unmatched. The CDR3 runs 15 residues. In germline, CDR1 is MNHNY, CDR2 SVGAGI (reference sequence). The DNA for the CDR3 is TGTGCCAGCAGGGGACAGGGCTATGGGGCCAACGTCCTGACTTTC. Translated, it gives CASRGQGYGANVLTF.

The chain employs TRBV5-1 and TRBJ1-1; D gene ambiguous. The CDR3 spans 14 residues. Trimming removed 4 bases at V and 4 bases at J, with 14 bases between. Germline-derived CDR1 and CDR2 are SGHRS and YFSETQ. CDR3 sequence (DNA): TGCGCCAGCAGCCCTACCCCGGTGACCACTGAAGCTTTCTTT. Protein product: CASSPTPVTTEAFF.

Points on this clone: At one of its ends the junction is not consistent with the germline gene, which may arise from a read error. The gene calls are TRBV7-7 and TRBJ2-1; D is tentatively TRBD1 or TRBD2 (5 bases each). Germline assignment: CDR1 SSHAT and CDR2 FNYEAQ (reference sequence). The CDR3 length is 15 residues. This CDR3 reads CASSPFGGTGNEQFF. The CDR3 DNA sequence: TGTGCTAGCAGCCCCTTTGGGGGAACCGGCAATGAGCAGTTCTTC.

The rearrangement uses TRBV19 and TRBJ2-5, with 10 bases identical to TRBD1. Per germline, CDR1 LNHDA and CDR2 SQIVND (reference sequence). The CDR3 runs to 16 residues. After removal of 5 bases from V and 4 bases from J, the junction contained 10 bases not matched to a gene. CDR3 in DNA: TGTGCCAGTAGTCCTCGGACAGGGGGACCGATAGAGACCCAGTACTTC. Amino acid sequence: CASSPRTGGPIETQYF.

Written as DNA, the CDR3 is TGTGCCAGCAGCTTAGTCGCAGACAGCGGCGGCACCTTC. Its protein product is CASSLVADSGGTF. The chain links TRBV7-2 to TRBJ1-2; TRBD1 might be the D (5 bases). Germline V gene sequence: CDR1 SGHTA, CDR2 FQGNSA. The CDR3 is 13 residues long. Deletions cut 1 base from V and 13 bases from J, with 16 bases between.

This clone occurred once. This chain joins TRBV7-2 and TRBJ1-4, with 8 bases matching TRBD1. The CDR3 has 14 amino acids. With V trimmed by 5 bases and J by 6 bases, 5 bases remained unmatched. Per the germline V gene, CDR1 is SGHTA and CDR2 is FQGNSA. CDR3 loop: CASSPDRGDEKLFF. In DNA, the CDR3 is TGTGCCAGCAGCCCCGACAGGGGTGATGAAAAACTGTTTTTT.

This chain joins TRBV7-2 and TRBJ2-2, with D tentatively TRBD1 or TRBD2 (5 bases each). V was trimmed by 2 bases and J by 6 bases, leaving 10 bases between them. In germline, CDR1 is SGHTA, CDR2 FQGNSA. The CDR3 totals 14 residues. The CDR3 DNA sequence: TGTGCCAGCAGCTTACAGGGAGTCGCCGGGGAGCTGTTTTTT. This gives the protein CASSLQGVAGELFF.

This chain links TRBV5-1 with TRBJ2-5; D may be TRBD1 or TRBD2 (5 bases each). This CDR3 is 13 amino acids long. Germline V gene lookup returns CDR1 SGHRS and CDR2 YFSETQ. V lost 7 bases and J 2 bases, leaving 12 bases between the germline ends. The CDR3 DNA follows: TGCGCCAGCCACCGGGACCCTCAAGAGACCCAGTACTTC. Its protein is CASHRDPQETQYF.

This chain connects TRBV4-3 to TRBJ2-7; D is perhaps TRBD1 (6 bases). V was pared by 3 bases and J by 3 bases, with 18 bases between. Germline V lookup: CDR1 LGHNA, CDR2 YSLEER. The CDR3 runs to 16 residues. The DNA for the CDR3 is TGCGCCAGCAGCCAGTACACCGGGACATCCGGCTACGAGCAGTACTTC. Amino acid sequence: CASSQYTGTSGYEQYF.

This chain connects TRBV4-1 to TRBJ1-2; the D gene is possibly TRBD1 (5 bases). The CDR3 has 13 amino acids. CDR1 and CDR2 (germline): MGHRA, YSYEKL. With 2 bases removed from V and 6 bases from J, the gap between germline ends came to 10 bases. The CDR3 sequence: CASSQHGGDGYTF. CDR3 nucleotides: TGCGCCAGCAGCCAACACGGAGGGGATGGCTACACCTTC.

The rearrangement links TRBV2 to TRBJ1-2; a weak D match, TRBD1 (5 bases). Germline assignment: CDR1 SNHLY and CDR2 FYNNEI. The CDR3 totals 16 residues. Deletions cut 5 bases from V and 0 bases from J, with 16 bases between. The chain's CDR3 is CASSPFARQSNYGYTF. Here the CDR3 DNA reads TGTGCCAGCAGTCCCTTCGCCCGACAGTCTAACTATGGCTACACCTTC.

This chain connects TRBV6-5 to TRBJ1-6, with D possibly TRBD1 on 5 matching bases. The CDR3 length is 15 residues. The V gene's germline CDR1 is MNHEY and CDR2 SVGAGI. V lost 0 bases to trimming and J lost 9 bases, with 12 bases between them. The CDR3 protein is CASSYSPGAGSPLHF. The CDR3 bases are TGTGCCAGCAGTTACTCTCCCGGGGCGGGTTCACCCCTCCACTTT.

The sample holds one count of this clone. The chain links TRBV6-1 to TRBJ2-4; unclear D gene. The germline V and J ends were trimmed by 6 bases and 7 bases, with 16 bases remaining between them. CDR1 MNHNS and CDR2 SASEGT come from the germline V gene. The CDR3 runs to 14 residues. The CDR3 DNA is TGTGCCAGCAGGGTTGGTGGGCAGGAGAACATTCAGTACTTC. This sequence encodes CASRVGGQENIQYF.